Below, 22 T cell receptor beta chains from the same sample are listed, as sequenced in a study of identical twins. TCRdb recomputed calls from the 5' RACE reads with MiXCR, one row per CDR3 protein. The sample records 250,000 to 350,000 distinct CDR3 sequences, about 8% being singletons. This sample also belongs to another study, concerning yellow fever vaccine responses in identical twins.

The sequencing sample was made of memory (CD45RO+) T cells sorted from blood. The receptors originated from a woman between 18 and 29 years old in good health.

This clonotype has a handful of counts. The chain has TRBV13 and TRBJ2-1; D not certain. The germline gives CDR1 PRHDT, CDR2 FYEKMQ (reference sequence). V lost 1 base, J lost 3 bases, and 7 bases lay in between. The CDR3 spans 14 residues. CDR3 sequence: CASSLDDVYNEQFF. CDR3 in DNA: TGTGCCAGCAGCTTAGATGATGTCTACAATGAGCAGTTCTTC.

This clonotype has a handful of counts. The J gene is TRBJ2-5, the V gene TRBV7-6, with D possibly TRBD1 on 5 matching bases. The CDR3 has 12 residues. Trimming shortened V by 5 bases and J by 7 bases, and 11 bases separated the two germline ends. The germline gives CDR1 SGHVS, CDR2 FNYEAQ. The CDR3 DNA sequence: TGTGCCAGCAGCCCAGCCCAGGGGACCCAGTACTTC. It specifies CASSPAQGTQYF.

Only a few counts were recorded for this clonotype. CDR3 DNA sequence: TGTGCCAGCAGCGGCCCTAGCGGGACCTACGAGCAGTACGTC. The encoded protein is CASSGPSGTYEQYV. The V gene is TRBV5-6, the J gene TRBJ2-7; 9 positions agree with TRBD2. The CDR3 has 14 amino acids. J was trimmed by 2 bases and V by 4 bases; bases with no gene match: 4. The germline V gene encodes CDR1 SGHDT and CDR2 YYEEEE.

The chain combines TRBV28 with TRBJ2-4, with D possibly matching TRBD2 (5 bases). V shed 2 bases and J shed 5 bases, with 13 bases lying between them. Per the germline V gene, CDR1 is MDHEN and CDR2 is SYDVKM. This CDR3 spans 15 amino acids. This CDR3 is CASSLNSAGQNIQYF. In nucleotides, the CDR3 is TGTGCCAGCAGTTTAAACTCTGCGGGTCAAAACATTCAGTACTTC. The whole variable domain, filled in from reference TRBV28 and TRBJ2-4, reads DVKVTQSSRYLVKRTGEKVFLECVQDMDHENMFWYRQDPGLGLRLIYFSYDVKMKEKGDIPEGYSVSREKKERFSLILESASTNQTSMYLCASSLNSAGQNIQYFGAGTRLSVL.

Regarding this clonotype: An end of the junction differs from the germline gene, which may be a read error. The chain combines TRBV19 with TRBJ2-1, with D possibly matching TRBD1 (5 bases). The CDR3 loop spans 14 amino acids. Germline V gene sequence: CDR1 LNHDA, CDR2 SQIVND (reference sequence). The CDR3 here is CASTSGLREDGRRF. CDR3 bases: TGTGCCAGTACTAGTGGGCTCAGGGAAGACGGCCGTCGCTTC.

There are many counts of this clonotype. The chain combines TRBV20-1 with TRBJ2-3; D is ambiguous. In germline, CDR1 is DFQATT, CDR2 SNEGSKA (reference sequence). The CDR3 runs 15 residues. V shed 0 bases and J shed 0 bases, with 10 bases lying between them. CDR3 in amino acids: CSAREPAVSTDTQYF. DNA for the CDR3: TGCAGTGCTAGAGAGCCGGCGGTGAGCACAGATACGCAGTATTTT.

This clonotype appeared many times. The V and J genes are TRBV12-3 or TRBV12-4 and TRBJ2-1, with 12 bases aligning to TRBD2. The J segment lost 5 bases and the V segment lost 2 bases, leaving 1 base of the junction unmatched. CDR3 length: 15 residues. CDR3 amino acids: CASSLLAGGNNEQFF. The CDR3 bases are TGTGCCAGCAGTTTACTAGCGGGAGGGAACAATGAGCAGTTCTTC.

J is TRBJ2-7 and V is TRBV25-1; tentatively, D is TRBD1 or TRBD2 (7 bases each). CDR3 length equals 15 residues. Trimming took 4 bases from V and 7 from J, leaving 20 bases between them. Per the germline V gene, CDR1 is MGHDK and CDR2 is SYGVNS. In nucleotides, the CDR3 is TGTGCCAGCAGTGCCCAGGGGGGGGATTCGGGTGAGCAGTACTTC. Translated: CASSAQGGDSGEQYF.

The rearrangement joins TRBV6-1 to TRBJ2-7, with TRBD1 identical over 10 bases. V shed 1 base, J shed 1 base, and the junction held 7 bases outside the gene matches. Germline CDR1 and CDR2: MNHNS and SASEGT. The CDR3 is made up of 17 amino acids. This CDR3 is CASSEVWDRGVSYEQYV. For the CDR3, the DNA is TGTGCCAGCAGTGAAGTCTGGGACAGGGGCGTATCCTACGAGCAGTACGTC.

This clonotype showed up just a few times. The rearrangement joins TRBV7-8 to TRBJ2-1, with TRBD2 as a possible D gene (6 bases). The length of the CDR3 is 15 residues. CDR1 is SGHVS and CDR2 is FQNEAQ in the germline V gene. The germline V and J ends were trimmed by 3 bases and 7 bases, with 16 bases remaining between them. The CDR3 is CASSFQRAAWNEQFF. The DNA for the CDR3 is TGTGCCAGCAGCTTTCAGCGGGCCGCTTGGAATGAGCAGTTCTTC.

At least ten counts were recorded for this clonotype. The chain couples TRBV20-1 to TRBJ1-2; 11 bases line up with TRBD1. The germline V gene encodes CDR1 DFQATT and CDR2 SNEGSKA (reference sequence). After removal of 8 bases from V and 7 bases from J, the junction contained 12 bases not matched to a gene. The CDR3 sequence is 14 residues long. This chain's CDR3 is CSSKKGQGAGGYTF. CDR3 nucleotides: TGCAGTTCAAAGAAAGGACAGGGGGCAGGTGGCTACACCTTC.

Turning to this clonotype: Compared with germline, one end of the junction differs, possibly owing to a read error. The rearrangement joins TRBV20-1 to TRBJ2-3; D perhaps matches TRBD2 (7 bases). Germline V CDR1 and CDR2: DFQATT, SNEGSKA (reference sequence). The CDR3 spans 16 residues. CDR3 amino acids: CCAREGGGTLTDTQYF. In nucleotides, the CDR3 is TGCTGTGCTAGAGAGGGAGGGGGGACTCTCACAGATACGCAGTATTTT.

This clonotype appeared a few times. The chain is built from TRBV11-3 and TRBJ2-5; D call uncertain. The ends were cut back, 3 bases at V and 2 bases at J, with 10 bases in the middle. The CDR3 spans 14 residues. CDR1 and CDR2 from the germline V gene are SGHNT and YENEEA. The CDR3 loop is CASSFYRGQETQYF. The CDR3 region has the DNA TGTGCCAGCAGCTTCTACCGAGGACAAGAGACCCAGTACTTC.

Ten or more counts support this clonotype. The chain is built from TRBV29-1 and TRBJ2-7, with 7 bases fitting TRBD1. The trim removed 6 bases at V and 3 bases at J, leaving 8 bases unmatched. The CDR3 sequence is 13 residues long. CDR1 is SQVTM, CDR2 ANQGSEA, per germline. The CDR3 nucleotides are TGCAGCGTCCGGGACAGAGTCCTCTACGAGCAGTACTTC. Translated: CSVRDRVLYEQYF.

This clonotype has only a few counts. V usage is TRBV14 and J usage is TRBJ2-1, with D maybe TRBD2 (6 bases). V dropped 6 bases and J dropped 8 bases, with 17 bases sitting between them. The CDR3 totals 14 residues. From germline, CDR1 is SGHDN and CDR2 FVKESK. The CDR3 here is CASRNTGAGYEQFF. The CDR3 DNA reads TGTGCCAGCAGAAACACAGGAGCGGGCTATGAGCAGTTCTTC.

This clonotype was seen repeatedly, ten times or more. The J gene is TRBJ1-1, the V gene TRBV6-1; a possible D gene is TRBD1 (5 bases). The CDR3 is 14 residues long. Germline-derived CDR1 and CDR2 are MNHNS and SASEGT. V was trimmed by 7 bases and J by 0 bases, leaving 12 bases between them. The CDR3 region is CASKEGQVNTEAFF. CDR3 coding DNA: TGTGCCAGCAAGGAGGGGCAAGTGAACACTGAAGCTTTCTTT.

The table lists this clonotype with a few counts. The chain couples TRBV12-3 or TRBV12-4 to TRBJ2-3, with D possibly being TRBD1 (6 bases). With 5 bases removed from V and 2 bases from J, the gap between germline ends came to 8 bases. This CDR3 comprises 13 residues. The CDR3 loop is CASSRGHTDTQYF. CDR3 nucleotide sequence: TGTGCCAGCAGTAGGGGACACACAGATACGCAGTATTTT.

This chain links TRBV11-1 with TRBJ1-2; 7 positions agree with TRBD1. V dropped 4 bases and J dropped 7; count of bases not matched to a gene: 12. In germline, CDR1 is SGHAT, CDR2 FQDESV (reference sequence). There are 15 residues in the CDR3. CDR3: CASSSDRPRAGGYTF. CDR3 bases: TGTGCCAGCAGCTCGGACAGGCCCCGCGCAGGTGGCTACACCTTC.

This clonotype has a count of ten or more. This rearrangement joins TRBV28 to TRBJ1-1; 7 bases agree with TRBD1. The germline V gene has CDR1 MDHEN and CDR2 SYDVKM. The CDR3 is made up of 14 amino acids. Trimming cost V 5 bases and J 1 base; bases outside gene matches: 4. CDR3 sequence: CASSPYRGNTEAFF. Written as DNA, the CDR3 is TGTGCCAGCAGTCCCTACAGGGGGAACACTGAAGCTTTCTTT.

This clonotype was seen a handful of times. The chain carries TRBV24-1 and TRBJ2-5; tentative D call: TRBD2 (7 bases). The V and J ends lost 9 bases and 5 bases respectively, with 15 bases between them. Germline loops: CDR1 KGHDR, CDR2 SFDVKD. CDR3 size: 13 residues. The CDR3 nucleotides read TGTGCCACCTCCCGGGGGGCGGGTGAGACCCAGTACTTC. Encoded protein: CATSRGAGETQYF.

This clonotype was seen at least ten times. This chain joins TRBV5-1 and TRBJ1-4; 8 bases agree with TRBD1. The CDR3 totals 20 residues. Trimming took 5 bases from V and 0 from J; bases not matched to a gene: 18. From germline, CDR1 is SGHRS and CDR2 YFSETQ. The CDR3 here is CASRRGGRGRSPATNEKLFF. CDR3 nucleotide sequence: TGCGCCAGCAGACGGGGGGGCAGGGGGCGATCCCCTGCAACTAATGAAAAACTGTTTTTT.

This clonotype was seen only a few times. The rearrangement joins TRBV20-1 to TRBJ1-5; 7 nucleotides match TRBD1. Germline trimming cut 7 bases from V and 4 bases from J; bases unmatched to any gene: 10. The CDR3 has 14 amino acids. Per the germline V gene, CDR1 is DFQATT and CDR2 is SNEGSKA (reference sequence). The CDR3 sequence: CSGTNQGVNQPQHF. The CDR3 nucleotides read TGCAGTGGTACGAACCAGGGGGTTAATCAGCCCCAGCATTTT.